This passage covers 18 T cell receptor beta chains from one sample sequenced in a study of T cell responses to AZD1222 COVID-19 vaccine. Clones were read by immunoSEQ multiplex PCR, and TCRdb kept only the in-frame ones, dropping some. The table has roughly 200,000 clones, roughly 92% seen once; the top ten hold about 3.5%. The sample in question was peripheral blood, obtained 28 days after the second AZD1222 dose. These receptors all come from an adult who received the AZD1222 COVID-19 vaccine.

V gene TRBV6-2 or TRBV6-3 combines with J gene TRBJ1-5; a weak D match, TRBD1 (5 bases). Trimming took 6 bases from V and 0 from J, leaving 9 bases between them. CDR1 is MNHEY, CDR2 SVGEGT, per germline. This CDR3 spans 14 amino acids. CDR3 DNA sequence: TGTGCCAGCAGCCAGACAGCTAGCAATCAGCCCCAGCATTTT. Amino acids: CASSQTASNQPQHF.

V and J are TRBV7-3 and TRBJ2-3; D not certain. The CDR3 contains 14 residues. With 1 base removed from V and 8 bases from J, the gap between germline ends came to 13 bases. CDR1 and CDR2 (germline): SGHTA, FQGTGA. This CDR3 reads CASSLNAGFGTQYF. CDR3 DNA sequence: TGTGCCAGCAGCTTAAACGCAGGCTTTGGTACGCAGTATTTT.

This chain joins TRBV10-3 and TRBJ2-1; possible D gene TRBD2, 6 bases. The germline gives CDR1 ENHRY, CDR2 SYGVKD. V dropped 0 bases and J dropped 14 bases, with 17 bases sitting between them. The length of the CDR3 is 14 residues. This CDR3 reads CAISESPGLLVKFF. The CDR3 DNA follows: TGTGCCATCAGTGAGTCGCCGGGACTCCTTGTTAAGTTCTTC.

The chain couples TRBV3-1 (or the pseudogene TRBV3-2) to TRBJ2-7; no clear D gene. Trimming stripped 3 bases from V and 9 bases from J, with 12 bases between. CDR1 is LGHDT and CDR2 is YNNKEL in the germline V gene (reference sequence). The CDR3 sequence is 12 residues long. The CDR3 sequence: CASSHDRVRQYF. The CDR3 coding sequence is TGTGCCAGCAGCCATGATAGGGTACGGCAGTACTTC.

This clone appeared once. The CDR3 loop reads CAISGQGFDYTF. Here the CDR3 DNA reads TGTGCCATCAGTGGCCAGGGTTTTGACTACACCTTC. The chain combines TRBV10-3 with TRBJ1-2, with D perhaps matching TRBD1 (5 bases). This CDR3 has 12 amino acids. With 4 bases removed from V and 10 bases from J, the gap between germline ends came to 13 bases. Germline assignment: CDR1 ENHRY and CDR2 SYGVKD.

J is TRBJ1-5 and V is TRBV4-1; 9 bases align to TRBD1. V lost 2 bases and J lost 6; bases outside the gene matches: 2. This CDR3 is 14 amino acids long. Germline V gives CDR1 MGHRA, CDR2 YSYEKL. The CDR3 DNA sequence: TGCGCCAGCAGCCAACCGGGACAGGGTCAGCCCCAGCATTTT. It encodes CASSQPGQGQPQHF.

The chain uses TRBV13 and TRBJ1-1; the D gene is possibly TRBD1 (5 bases). Trimming left V 5 bases short and J 4 bases short, with 20 bases between. Germline values: CDR1 PRHDT, CDR2 FYEKMQ (reference sequence). The CDR3 is made up of 16 amino acids. The CDR3 region is CASSPQATAGTTEAFF. CDR3 DNA: TGTGCCAGCAGCCCCCAGGCGACGGCAGGGACCACTGAAGCTTTCTTT.

The gene calls are TRBV25-1 and TRBJ2-1; 9 bases align to TRBD2. Germline-derived CDR1 and CDR2 are MGHDK and SYGVNS. The CDR3 spans 17 residues. V dropped 6 bases and J dropped 6; count of bases not matched to a gene: 15. The DNA of the CDR3 is TGTGCCAGCAGGGGTCCGGGACTAGCAAAGGTCATCAATGAGCAGTTCTTC. As protein: CASRGPGLAKVINEQFF.

This sequence joins TRBV11-3 and TRBJ2-2, with D perhaps TRBD1 (6 bases). The V end was cut by 5 bases, the J end by 6 bases, with 19 bases between. The CDR3 spans 16 residues. Germline assignment: CDR1 SGHNT and CDR2 YENEEA. CDR3 region: CASSPTGRKGAGELFF. In nucleotides, the CDR3 is TGTGCCAGCAGCCCCACGGGGCGGAAGGGGGCCGGGGAGCTGTTTTTT. The variable domain in full, completed from reference TRBV11-3 and TRBJ2-2, reads EAGVVQSPRYKIIEKKQPVAFWCNPISGHNTLYWYLQNLGQGPELLIRYENEEAVDDSQLPKDRFSAERLKGVDSTLKIQPAELGDSAVYLCASSPTGRKGAGELFFGEGSRLTVL.

V and J are TRBV30 and TRBJ1-3, with D uncertain. Germline loops: CDR1 GTSNPN, CDR2 SVGIG (reference sequence). The germline V and J ends were trimmed by 4 bases and 4 bases, with 8 bases remaining between them. The CDR3 sequence is 12 residues long. This chain's CDR3 is CAWTPGGNTIYF. Written as DNA, the CDR3 is TGTGCCTGGACGCCCGGAGGAAACACCATATATTTT.

The rearrangement links TRBV4-1 to TRBJ2-2; D tentatively fits TRBD1 or TRBD2 (5 bases each). The CDR3 has 17 residues. V gave up 0 bases and J gave up 3 bases, with 14 bases separating them. The germline gives CDR1 MGHRA, CDR2 YSYEKL. The CDR3 loop is CASSQDRWGLDTGELFF. CDR3 in DNA: TGCGCCAGCAGCCAAGATCGTTGGGGGTTGGACACCGGGGAGCTGTTTTTT.

The CDR3 DNA is TGTGCCAGCAGGGCATATGTTGGCACTGAAGCTTTCTTT. Its protein is CASRAYVGTEAFF. The rearrangement uses TRBV28 and TRBJ1-1; D gene uncertain. The germline V gene has CDR1 MDHEN and CDR2 SYDVKM. V dropped 6 bases and J dropped 4 bases, with 12 bases sitting between them. CDR3 size: 13 residues.

The V call is TRBV7-2, the J call TRBJ2-3; perhaps TRBD2 as D (5 bases). V gave up 4 bases and J gave up 1 base, with 6 bases separating them. CDR1 is SGHTA and CDR2 is FQGNSA in the germline V gene. CDR3 length equals 13 residues. CDR3 sequence reads: CASSSAGTDTQYF. The DNA for the CDR3 is TGTGCCAGCAGCTCAGCGGGCACAGATACGCAGTATTTT.

The V call is TRBV5-6, the J call TRBJ1-5; a weak D match, TRBD1 (5 bases). With 3 bases removed from V and 6 bases from J, the gap between germline ends came to 16 bases. The CDR3 spans 15 residues. Germline V lookup: CDR1 SGHDT, CDR2 YYEEEE. The CDR3 loop reads CASSWGFRVSQPQHF. The CDR3 coding sequence is TGTGCCAGCAGCTGGGGGTTTCGGGTAAGTCAGCCCCAGCATTTT.

This chain joins TRBV6-1 and TRBJ2-1; D is undetermined. Germline CDR1 reads MNHNS; CDR2 reads SASEGT. The CDR3 loop spans 16 amino acids. The V end was cut by 3 bases, the J end by 2 bases, with 14 bases between. CDR3 in amino acids: CASSDRDPRAYNEQFF. As DNA, the CDR3 is TGTGCCAGCAGTGACCGTGACCCAAGGGCCTACAATGAGCAGTTCTTC.

The V call is TRBV24-1, the J call TRBJ2-1; D not resolved. The CDR3 loop spans 16 amino acids. The V gene's germline CDR1 is KGHDR and CDR2 SFDVKD. With 1 base removed from V and 0 bases from J, the gap between germline ends came to 9 bases. This CDR3 reads CATSDFQSSSYNEQFF. DNA of the CDR3: TGTGCCACCAGTGATTTTCAGAGTAGCTCCTACAATGAGCAGTTCTTC.

V usage is TRBV2 and J usage is TRBJ2-1; TRBD2 matches at 10 bases. Looked up from germline, CDR1 is SNHLY and CDR2 is FYNNEI. With V trimmed by 7 bases and J by 4 bases, 4 bases remained unmatched. The CDR3 loop spans 14 amino acids. The CDR3 is CASTGLAAYNEQFF. Here the CDR3 DNA reads TGTGCCAGCACCGGACTAGCGGCATACAATGAGCAGTTCTTC.

This clone was seen more than once but under ten times. This sequence joins TRBV6-5 and TRBJ1-1; D is undetermined. V dropped 3 bases and J dropped 1 base, with 12 bases sitting between them. Germline V lookup: CDR1 MNHEY, CDR2 SVGAGI. This CDR3 spans 15 amino acids. This CDR3 is CASSYSPQKNTEAFF. The DNA for the CDR3 is TGTGCCAGCAGTTATTCCCCCCAGAAGAACACTGAAGCTTTCTTT.